The clone carrying this T cell receptor (beta chain) was detected ten times or more. This entry is derived from a study of metastatic and nonmetastatic thyroid tumors. Looking at the study overall: Repertoire comparisons spanned blood and tumor or nodule tissue from malignant and benign thyroid patients.

The CDR3 consists of 15 residues. V was shortened by 0 bases and J by 4 bases, with 12 bases between the two germline ends. Thyroid surgery took place with no prior treatment in any patient. TCRdb reassembled clones from the PCR reads with MiXCR. The sample includes about 92,000 clones, more than 12% of them seen just once. Material: blood. The chain uses TRBV12-3 or TRBV12-4 and TRBJ1-2, with D hard to call. This receptor was identified in a female donor with papillary thyroid cancer or a benign thyroid nodule (not recorded which). Some clones in this sample may be carry-over from other donors' samples. The CDR3 DNA sequence: TGTGCCAGCAGTTTAGCGCTGTGGGGATTCTATGGCTACACCTTC. Encoded protein: CASSLALWGFYGYTF.